Described below is a single TCR beta chain sequence and its context. Germline V gene lookup returns CDR1 MNHNS and CDR2 SASEGT. The CDR3 covers 13 residues. With 2 bases removed from V and 9 bases from J, the gap between germline ends came to 11 bases. The sample belongs to a study of OX40 agonist ivuxolimab in advanced cancers. Study summary: Patients enrolled in dose escalation were diagnosed with hepatocellular carcinoma, melanoma, renal cell or head and neck cancer. Age averaged about 60 years (range about 23 to 85), and roughly 82% were male.

Blood draws occurred at baseline, cycle 4 day 1, and cycle 7 day 1. Profiling relied on immunoSEQ multiplex PCR, and the TCRdb table lists in-frame clones only, not all of them. The sample lists about 64,000 clones; roughly 87% were seen once. The starting material was CD4+ or CD8+ T cells sorted from blood, obtained in a trial of the OX40 agonist ivuxolimab. This receptor was taken from an adult with an advanced solid tumor such as melanoma, head and neck, liver or kidney cancer. V and J are TRBV6-1 and TRBJ1-5, with unresolved D. CDR3 sequence reads: CASSERESRPQHF. The CDR3 region has the DNA TGTGCCAGCAGTGAAAGGGAATCGAGGCCCCAGCATTTT.